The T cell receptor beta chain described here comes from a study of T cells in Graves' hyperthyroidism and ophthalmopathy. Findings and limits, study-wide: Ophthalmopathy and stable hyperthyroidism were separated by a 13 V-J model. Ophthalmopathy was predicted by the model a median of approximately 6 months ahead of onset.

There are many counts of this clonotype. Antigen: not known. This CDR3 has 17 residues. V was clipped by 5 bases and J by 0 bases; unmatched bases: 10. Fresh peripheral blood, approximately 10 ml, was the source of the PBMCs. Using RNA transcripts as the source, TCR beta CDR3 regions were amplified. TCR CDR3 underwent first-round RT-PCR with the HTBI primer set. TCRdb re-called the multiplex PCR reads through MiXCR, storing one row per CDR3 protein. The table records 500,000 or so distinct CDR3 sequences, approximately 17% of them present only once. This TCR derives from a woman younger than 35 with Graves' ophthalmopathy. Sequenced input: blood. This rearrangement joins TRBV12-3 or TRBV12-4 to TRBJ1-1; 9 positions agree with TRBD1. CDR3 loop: CASSERQGGYVNTEAFF. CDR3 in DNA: TGTGCCAGCAGTGAACGACAGGGGGGATATGTGAACACTGAAGCTTTCTTT.